This T cell receptor beta chain was identified during a study of blood T cell repertoires in COVID-19. V dropped 7 bases and J dropped 7; count of bases not matched to a gene: 4. Germline-derived CDR1 and CDR2 are LGHNA and YNFKEQ. The CDR3 has 14 amino acids. TCRdb keeps only in-frame clones here, not all; method: immunoSEQ multiplex PCR. The sample has roughly 300,000 clones, more than 70% seen once. This sequence joins TRBV4-2 and TRBJ2-1, with 13 bases that match TRBD2. The sequenced material came from peripheral blood. The sequence was obtained from a woman in her forties or fifties with acute or convalescent COVID-19. Written as DNA, the CDR3 is TGTGCCAGCACCCAGGGACTAGCGGGGAATGAGCAGTTCTTC. As protein: CASTQGLAGNEQFF.